This TCR beta chain was observed in a study of blood T cell repertoires in COVID-19 (dated by TCRdb to about 2020). Regarding the study in general: The collaborator samples originated in the United States, Italy and Spain and spanned the acute and convalescent phases of COVID-19. The material from the prospective study consisted of cDNA or gDNA derived from T cells, B-cell-depleted T cells, or PBMCs. The dataset comprised deeply sampled blood TCRbeta repertoires from subjects exposed to, actively infected with, or recovered from COVID-19. The repertoires were released in a freely available public database meant as a resource for research on the immune response to SARS-CoV-2. The samples were drawn from two sources: the first 160 participants of the ongoing ImmuneRACE study, and 1,254 subjects contributed by 6 global collaborators. The sample metadata nearly always contained a de-identified subject ID, COVID-19 status, age in years and sex. Where HLA class I and class II types were available, the types were taken from metadata supplied by the sample provider, not from assay-based typing. What the study reported, not specific to this receptor: How much clinical and demographic metadata was included differed by source and by participant, and the metadata was provided uncurated.

Comment on this clone: Which antigen it targets is not known. It has no much larger one-base neighbor in the sample; base qualities were not kept.

Enrolling through a virtual design, the prospective study's participants ranged in age from about 18 to 89 years and lived across more than 20 United States geographic areas. In the prospective study, cohorts were assigned on the basis of participant-reported clinical history obtained from a screening survey and a study questionnaire. ImmuneRACE Cohort 3 recovered participants were defined by two consecutive negative NP/OP PCR tests, healthcare professional clearance, or symptom resolution. Each participant in the prospective study had whole blood, serum and a nasopharyngeal or oropharyngeal swab collected by mobile phlebotomists. Additional blood draws and questionnaires over an approximately two-month period could optionally be provided by prospective study participants. Before DNA extraction, blood samples from the prospective study were shipped at room temperature or frozen. The immunoSEQ Assay, a bias-controlled multiplex PCR, was used to amplify TCRbeta CDR3 regions from genomic DNA. As for how the authors treated the data: The number of nucleated cells in each sample was estimated from the amplification of reference gene primers within the assay. To quantify the absolute abundance of each unique TCRbeta CDR3 rearrangement, sequence reads were collapsed and filtered. Productive Simpson clonality was computed per sample as the square root of Simpson's diversity index over productive rearrangements. This is the immuneACCESS table as TCRdb keeps it, with only in-frame sequences that have V and J called. A part of the clones is gone; compared with another copy, unresolved V genes explain less than half, and the rest is unexplained. The V and J calls and the clone size are those of that table, but D and trimming were determined from the DNA. This sample holds a few hundred thousand clones; 70% to 90% were observed only once. In total, the top ten clones hold approximately 4% of the sample.

Input material: PBMCs or T cells enriched from blood (not recorded which). The source of this sequence is a woman aged 30 to 39 who had recovered from COVID-19.

The encoded CDR3 is CASSQIDRAQQPQHF. The bases are TGCGCCAGCAGCCAAATCGACAGGGCCCAACAGCCCCAGCATTTT. This sequence uses TRBV4-1 and TRBJ1-5, with 7 bases matching TRBD1. The CDR3 covers 15 residues, taking in both the cysteine and the phenylalanine. CDR3 DNA is the only sequence kept; it has 45 bases, read in frame from the first base. From the germline V gene, CDR1 is MGHRA and CDR2 is YSYEKL. Clipping removes 2 bases from V and 7 bases from J, with 8 as the unmatched junction base count.